Shown below are 24 T cell receptor beta chains from a single sample sequenced in a study of blood T cell repertoires in COVID-19. Some clones are missing from TCRdb's copy, which holds only in-frame ones; the method was immunoSEQ multiplex PCR. In the table there are fewer than 350,000 clones, around 85% of which are singletons. Sequencing was carried out using PBMCs or T cells enriched from blood (not recorded which). The receptors stem from a woman aged 25-40 years who had been exposed to COVID-19.

The chain recombines TRBV29-1 with TRBJ1-1, with TRBD1 matching over 9 bases. V was pared by 4 bases and J by 7 bases, with 4 bases of the junction left unmatched. Germline V CDR1 and CDR2: SQVTM, ANQGSEA. The CDR3 loop spans 12 amino acids. DNA of the CDR3: TGCAGCGTTGGGGACAGGGACGGTGAAGCTTTCTTT. The encoded protein is CSVGDRDGEAFF.

V gene TRBV2 combines with J gene TRBJ2-3; possibly TRBD1 for D (5 bases). The CDR3 has 12 residues. The V end was cut by 6 bases, the J end by 3 bases, with 7 bases between. Germline CDR1 SNHLY, CDR2 FYNNEI. The CDR3 bases are TGTGCCAGCAGCCGGACAACAGATACGCAGTATTTT. As protein: CASSRTTDTQYF.

The rearrangement joins TRBV5-6 to TRBJ1-5; TRBD1 agrees at 8 bases. Trimming took 4 bases from V and 3 from J; bases not matched to a gene: 6. Germline-derived CDR1 and CDR2 are SGHDT and YYEEEE. CDR3 length: 15 residues. CDR3 nucleotide sequence: TGTGCCAGCAGCGTCACAGGGGGAACCAATCAGCCCCAGCATTTT. Its translation is CASSVTGGTNQPQHF.

The rearrangement links TRBV4-3 to TRBJ2-5, with D possibly being TRBD1 (5 bases). This CDR3 region has 17 residues. Germline-derived CDR1 and CDR2 are LGHNA and YSLEER. Trimming stripped 2 bases from V and 5 bases from J, with 21 bases between. The CDR3 protein is CASSQYLQGREYETQYF. DNA of the CDR3: TGCGCCAGCAGCCAATATCTCCAGGGCAGGGAATATGAGACCCAGTACTTC.

The rearrangement uses TRBV9 and TRBJ1-2; D perhaps matches TRBD1 (5 bases). Per germline, CDR1 SGDLS and CDR2 YYNGEE. The V and J ends lost 0 bases and 4 bases respectively, with 19 bases between them. The CDR3 contains 17 residues. CDR3 bases: TGTGCCAGCAGCGTAGAGGCAGTAAGGTCGGGGGGCTATGGCTACACCTTC. Translating it yields CASSVEAVRSGGYGYTF.

About this clone itself: This CDR3 is also generated by other DNA sequences in the sample. The chain joins TRBV27 to TRBJ1-5; 9 nucleotides line up with TRBD1. Germline V gene data show CDR1 as MNHEY and CDR2 as SMNVEV (reference sequence). This CDR3 has 14 amino acids. With 4 bases clipped from V and 7 bases from J, the junction kept 5 bases outside the gene matches. In DNA form, the CDR3 reads TGTGCCAGCAGTTCAGGTACAGGGGGCCAGCCCCAGCATTTT. Its translation is CASSSGTGGQPQHF.

There are a few counts of this clone. The gene calls are TRBV5-1 and TRBJ1-1, with D possibly being TRBD1 (5 bases). The CDR3 covers 15 residues. V lost 3 bases to trimming and J lost 4 bases, with 16 bases between them. Looked up from germline, CDR1 is SGHRS and CDR2 is YFSETQ. CDR3 protein: CASSSDATGSTEAFF. DNA of the CDR3: TGCGCCAGCAGCTCTGATGCAACAGGATCCACTGAAGCTTTCTTT.

The chain links TRBV5-1 to TRBJ1-1; TRBD1 aligns across 8 bases. Germline values: CDR1 SGHRS, CDR2 YFSETQ. The CDR3 length is 16 residues. V shed 0 bases, J shed 5 bases, and the junction held 9 bases outside the gene matches. The chain's CDR3 is CASSLEQGGLRTEAFF. The CDR3 DNA reads TGCGCCAGCAGCTTGGAACAGGGGGGACTAAGGACTGAAGCTTTCTTT.

The gene calls are TRBV7-8 and TRBJ2-2, with D possibly being TRBD2 (6 bases). Germline V gene data show CDR1 as SGHVS and CDR2 as FQNEAQ. The CDR3 length is 16 residues. V shed 0 bases and J shed 4 bases, with 12 bases lying between them. CDR3 bases: TGTGCCAGCAGCTTAGCGACCGGGCGGGGCACCGGGGAGCTGTTTTTT. Its translation: CASSLATGRGTGELFF.

This rearrangement joins TRBV6-1 to TRBJ1-2, with TRBD1 identical over 7 bases. The CDR3 is 17 residues long. V lost 0 bases, J lost 5 bases, and 12 bases stayed unmatched. CDR1 is MNHNS and CDR2 is SASEGT in the germline V gene. DNA of the CDR3: TGTGCCAGCAGTGAAGCGGAGAATGGCAGGGGGAGGTATGGCTACACCTTC. This codes for CASSEAENGRGRYGYTF.

J is TRBJ2-1 and V is TRBV28, with D perhaps matching TRBD2 (5 bases). The germline CDR1 and CDR2 sequences are MDHEN and SYDVKM. Trimming removed 4 bases from V and 4 bases from J, with 11 bases in between. The CDR3 length is 14 residues. The CDR3 protein is CASSWEWRYNEQFF. CDR3 bases: TGTGCCAGCAGTTGGGAATGGAGGTACAATGAGCAGTTCTTC.

V is TRBV27 and J is TRBJ2-1, with TRBD2 as a possible D gene (5 bases). The CDR3 is 15 amino acids. CDR1 MNHEY and CDR2 SMNVEV come from the germline V gene (reference sequence). V was shortened by 2 bases and J by 6 bases, with 14 bases between the two germline ends. The CDR3: CASSLALTSANEQFF. CDR3 in DNA: TGTGCCAGCAGTTTAGCCCTCACTAGTGCCAATGAGCAGTTCTTC.

The rearrangement links TRBV28 to TRBJ2-7, with 13 bases that match TRBD2. Germline V gives CDR1 MDHEN, CDR2 SYDVKM. The CDR3 is 17 amino acids. J was trimmed by 3 bases and V by 2 bases; bases with no gene match: 7. For the CDR3, the DNA is TGTGCCAGCAGTTTAGGACTAGCGGGAGAGCCAGACTACGAGCAGTACTTC. This gives the protein CASSLGLAGEPDYEQYF.

V is TRBV7-3 and J is TRBJ2-5, with TRBD1 matching over 7 bases. V shed 4 bases and J 7 bases; nucleotides not matched to a gene: 6. CDR1 and CDR2 (germline): SGHTA, FQGTGA. The CDR3 has 13 residues. The CDR3: CASSSGTEGTQYF. The CDR3 DNA sequence: TGTGCCAGCAGCTCCGGGACAGAAGGGACCCAGTACTTC.

V gene TRBV28 combines with J gene TRBJ1-1; 7 bases map to TRBD1. Germline assignment: CDR1 MDHEN and CDR2 SYDVKM. J lost 11 bases, V lost 7 bases, and 13 bases had no gene match. The CDR3 sequence is 13 residues long. CDR3 amino acids: CASTYAQQGRAFF. CDR3 DNA: TGTGCCAGCACCTACGCCCAACAGGGGAGGGCTTTCTTT.

The chain is built from TRBV2 and TRBJ1-1, with a tentative D call TRBD1 (5 bases). CDR1 and CDR2 (germline): SNHLY, FYNNEI. The CDR3 length is 16 residues. Trimming removed 10 bases from V and 5 bases from J, with 26 bases in between. CDR3 bases: TGTGCCACCTTGGGGGGAAGGGGAGCCCTGAGGACTGAAGCTTTCTTT. Amino acid sequence: CATLGGRGALRTEAFF.

The V call is TRBV12-3 or TRBV12-4, the J call TRBJ1-5; a possible D gene is TRBD1 (5 bases). V lost 3 bases to trimming and J lost 7 bases, with 10 bases between them. The CDR3 runs to 13 residues. CDR3 loop: CASSFNQGQPQHF. The CDR3 DNA reads TGTGCCAGCAGTTTTAATCAGGGCCAGCCCCAGCATTTT.

V is TRBV30 and J is TRBJ1-5; 8 positions match TRBD1. The CDR3 has 12 amino acids. Germline V gene sequence: CDR1 GTSNPN, CDR2 SVGIG (reference sequence). J lost 9 bases, V lost 3 bases, and 4 bases had no gene match. This CDR3 is CAWSLQGGPQHF. In nucleotides, the CDR3 is TGTGCCTGGAGCCTACAGGGGGGGCCCCAGCATTTT.

In its sample, this clone was seen a few times. The chain combines TRBV28 with TRBJ1-5; TRBD1 might be the D (6 bases). Trimming left V 6 bases short and J 6 bases short, with 9 bases between. CDR1 and CDR2 (germline): MDHEN, SYDVKM. CDR3 length: 12 amino acids. CDR3 region: CASSGQFQPQHF. As DNA, the CDR3 is TGTGCCAGCAGCGGACAGTTTCAGCCCCAGCATTTT.

This clone was recorded once. The chain carries TRBV9 and TRBJ1-3; D is unclear. The CDR3 has 14 residues. Trimming cost V 4 bases and J 4 bases, with 12 bases left between them. The germline V gene encodes CDR1 SGDLS and CDR2 YYNGEE. CDR3: CASSPRAGGNTIYF. CDR3 nucleotides: TGTGCCAGCAGCCCGAGGGCAGGAGGAAACACCATATATTTT.

The rearrangement uses TRBV5-1 and TRBJ2-2, with 11 nucleotides matching TRBD2. The CDR3 is 16 amino acids. The V gene end was trimmed by 5 bases and the J gene end by 6 bases; junction bases not matched to a gene: 9. Germline V lookup: CDR1 SGHRS, CDR2 YFSETQ. The chain's CDR3 is CASRRTSGGAAGELFF. The CDR3 region has the DNA TGCGCCAGCAGGAGAACTAGCGGGGGCGCCGCCGGGGAGCTGTTTTTT.

V is TRBV5-1 and J is TRBJ2-7; possible D gene TRBD2, 5 bases. In germline, CDR1 is SGHRS, CDR2 YFSETQ. This CDR3 is 15 amino acids long. V was shortened by 4 bases and J by 3 bases, with 17 bases between the two germline ends. The CDR3 DNA sequence: TGCGCCAGCAGCCGGTCCCAGCGGAATAACTACGAGCAGTACTTC. This encodes CASSRSQRNNYEQYF.

Here the CDR3 DNA reads TGTGCCAGCAGCCCTTCTGAGGGTTCCTACGAGCAGTACTTC. Translating gives CASSPSEGSYEQYF. The rearrangement joins TRBV11-3 to TRBJ2-7; possible D gene TRBD2, 5 bases. The germline V and J ends were trimmed by 5 bases and 1 base, with 12 bases remaining between them. CDR1 SGHNT and CDR2 YENEEA come from the germline V gene. There are 14 residues in the CDR3.

This chain connects TRBV19 to TRBJ1-2; a weak D match, TRBD1 (5 bases). CDR3 size: 15 residues. Trimming took off 5 bases at V and 4 bases at J, with 17 bases between the two ends. CDR1 is LNHDA and CDR2 is SQIVND in the germline V gene (reference sequence). The CDR3 coding sequence is TGTGCCAGTAGTCCGGGGGAGCTAAGCGCCTATGGCTACACCTTC. As protein: CASSPGELSAYGYTF.